The 15 T cell receptor beta chains below all came from one sample that was sequenced in a study of CD8 T cells in Susac syndrome. RNA was extracted with the RNeasy kit, and a quantity of roughly 0.45 to 1 ug was reverse transcribed using random hexamers. TCRdb redid the calling of the immunoSEQ multiplex PCR reads with MiXCR, one entry per CDR3 protein. Of 150,000 to 200,000 distinct CDR3 sequences listed, over 85% were seen once; the top ten hold around 0.13%. The sequenced sample consisted of CD4+ T cells from PBMCs. Receptors originate from a human donor in good health.

Only a few counts were recorded for this clonotype. The chain uses TRBV6-1 and TRBJ2-7, with D possibly matching TRBD1 (5 bases). CDR1 MNHNS and CDR2 SASEGT come from the germline V gene. Trimming removed 8 bases from V and 2 bases from J, with 13 bases in between. This CDR3 region has 13 residues. The CDR3 DNA follows: TGTGCCAGCTGGCAGGGCCTAACCTACGAGCAGTACTTC. It specifies CASWQGLTYEQYF.

The genes are TRBV29-1 and TRBJ1-5, with a weak D call TRBD1 (6 bases). Germline CDR1 and CDR2: SQVTM and ANQGSEA. The CDR3 totals 14 residues. V lost 2 bases, J lost 6 bases, and 14 bases lay in between. CDR3 sequence reads: CSVEIGGAGQPQHF. The CDR3 DNA is TGCAGCGTTGAAATTGGGGGGGCGGGTCAGCCCCAGCATTTT.

This CDR3 is CASKVPGGEGNIQYF. CDR3 in DNA: TGTGCCAGCAAGGTCCCAGGGGGCGAAGGGAACATTCAGTACTTC. The V call is TRBV6-6, the J call TRBJ2-4; 8 bases are a match to TRBD1. The CDR3 totals 15 residues. Germline V gene lookup returns CDR1 MNHNY and CDR2 SVGAGI (reference sequence). J was trimmed by 7 bases and V by 7 bases; bases with no gene match: 12.

Written as DNA, the CDR3 is TGTGCCAGCAGAGAGGGGACAGGGGTTGCCGGGGAGCTGTTTTTT. It specifies CASREGTGVAGELFF. The chain joins TRBV2 to TRBJ2-2; TRBD1 matches 10 bases. The trim removed 6 bases at V and 6 bases at J, leaving 7 bases unmatched. The CDR3 has 15 amino acids. Germline V lookup: CDR1 SNHLY, CDR2 FYNNEI.

The V call is TRBV29-1, the J call TRBJ2-2; the D gene is possibly TRBD1 (5 bases). There are 15 residues in the CDR3. Germline V CDR1 and CDR2: SQVTM, ANQGSEA. The V end was cut by 4 bases, the J end by 3 bases, with 15 bases between. The CDR3 DNA reads TGCAGCGTTGTAAAGGGGTCTTTGGACACCGGGGAGCTGTTTTTT. It codes for CSVVKGSLDTGELFF.

The gene calls are TRBV12-3 or TRBV12-4 and TRBJ1-5, with a weak D call TRBD1 (5 bases). Trimming left V 3 bases short and J 2 bases short, with 11 bases between. This CDR3 is built from 15 residues. The CDR3 region is CASSFGGGGNQPQHF. In nucleotides, the CDR3 is TGTGCCAGCAGTTTTGGGGGTGGAGGCAATCAGCCCCAGCATTTT.

The rearrangement joins TRBV7-3 to TRBJ1-2, with D maybe TRBD1 (6 bases). V gave up 1 base and J gave up 4 bases, with 13 bases separating them. The CDR3 is 15 residues long. CDR1 is SGHTA, CDR2 FQGTGA, per germline. CDR3 coding DNA: TGTGCCAGCAGCTTAATTCCGGGGGCGGTCTATGGCTACACCTTC. As protein: CASSLIPGAVYGYTF.

The V and J genes are TRBV7-9 and TRBJ2-6, with D possibly being TRBD1 (5 bases). Germline CDR1 reads SEHNR; CDR2 reads FQNEAQ (reference sequence). The V and J ends lost 5 bases and 4 bases respectively, with 15 bases between them. The CDR3 is 16 residues long. The CDR3 DNA is TGTGCCAGCAGCATCTTACAGGCAACCGGGGCCAACGTCCTGACTTTC. It translates to CASSILQATGANVLTF.

The gene calls are TRBV20-1 and TRBJ2-3, with D possibly TRBD2 on 7 matching bases. The germline V gene encodes CDR1 DFQATT and CDR2 SNEGSKA (reference sequence). The CDR3 sequence is 19 residues long. V lost 0 bases to trimming and J lost 2 bases, with 24 bases between them. CDR3 sequence reads: CSARDLRGAGGGDTDTQYF. Here the CDR3 DNA reads TGCAGTGCTAGAGATCTCAGAGGAGCAGGAGGGGGGGACACAGATACGCAGTATTTT.

The J gene is TRBJ2-3, the V gene TRBV7-2; tentatively, D is TRBD2 (6 bases). This CDR3 comprises 16 residues. The germline gives CDR1 SGHTA, CDR2 FQGNSA. Trimming shortened V by 5 bases and J by 4 bases, and 19 bases separated the two germline ends. The CDR3 DNA sequence: TGTGCCAGCAGCCCCCCCCAGGGCGGGGCCTCAGATACGCAGTATTTT. Its translation: CASSPPQGGASDTQYF.

The chain has TRBV5-1 and TRBJ2-2, with D hard to call. The CDR3 loop spans 13 amino acids. Germline V gene data show CDR1 as SGHRS and CDR2 as YFSETQ. Trimming pared 2 bases from V and 4 bases from J, leaving 6 bases between. The CDR3 is CASSFGTTGELFF. The CDR3 DNA follows: TGCGCCAGCAGCTTCGGTACCACCGGGGAGCTGTTTTTT.

This clonotype was observed a single time. The chain recombines TRBV7-9 with TRBJ2-5, with D uncertain. Trimming cost V 1 base and J 0 bases, with 6 bases left between them. Germline assignment: CDR1 SEHNR and CDR2 FQNEAQ (reference sequence). The CDR3 runs to 14 residues. CDR3 nucleotide sequence: TGTGCCAGCAGCTTAGACAGCTACCAAGAGACCCAGTACTTC. Protein sequence: CASSLDSYQETQYF.

The chain is built from TRBV6-6 and TRBJ1-2, with a possible D match to TRBD1 (6 bases). This CDR3 has 13 residues. The germline CDR1 and CDR2 sequences are MNHNY and SVGAGI (reference sequence). The germline V and J ends were trimmed by 9 bases and 5 bases, with 16 bases remaining between them. The CDR3 region is CASVGGEGYGYTF. CDR3 DNA: TGTGCCAGTGTAGGGGGGGAGGGATATGGCTACACCTTC.

The chain carries TRBV6-6 and TRBJ1-5; a possible D gene is TRBD1 (5 bases). The V gene lost 5 bases and the J gene lost 0 bases, with 14 bases spanning the gap. The CDR3 length is 16 residues. Germline V lookup: CDR1 MNHNY, CDR2 SVGAGI (reference sequence). CDR3: CASSPPGLDSNQPQHF. DNA for the CDR3: TGTGCCAGCAGTCCCCCGGGACTCGATAGCAATCAGCCCCAGCATTTT.

The CDR3 DNA sequence: TGTGCCAGCAGCCTCCAGGGGACTGGCTCCTACAATGAGCAGTTCTTC. It translates to CASSLQGTGSYNEQFF. The rearrangement joins TRBV7-3 to TRBJ2-1, with D perhaps matching TRBD1 or TRBD2 (6 bases each). Trimming took off 5 bases at V and 0 bases at J, with 14 bases between the two ends. This CDR3 is 16 amino acids long. Per germline, CDR1 SGHTA and CDR2 FQGTGA.